This section outlines one T cell receptor beta chain sequence together with its context. Germline V CDR1 and CDR2: LNHNV, YYDKDF (reference sequence). The CDR3 spans 15 residues. The J segment lost 2 bases and the V segment lost 1 base, leaving 2 bases of the junction unmatched. In the original workflow: Amplification of reference gene primers was used by the study to estimate nucleated cell counts. Produced via immunoSEQ multiplex PCR; TCRdb's table is partial and in-frame only. That table furnishes V, J and clone size, whereas the DNA furnished D and trimming. The table includes 350,000 to 450,000 clones, around 87% detected once. The sample comes from a study of blood T cell repertoires in COVID-19. For the study at large: Recovered Cohort 3 donors showed two negative PCRs, clearance, or symptom resolution.

The sequencing sample was made of PBMCs or T cells enriched from blood (not recorded which). This clonotype originated in a man aged 35 to 55 in a cohort exposed to, infected with or recovered from COVID-19 (not recorded which). V is TRBV15 and J is TRBJ2-1; 7 bases fit TRBD1. CDR3 in DNA: TGTGCCACCAGCAGAGCCGGGACAGCCTACAATGAGCAGTTCTTC. Protein sequence: CATSRAGTAYNEQFF.